Below, one T cell receptor (beta chain) is given with its context. TCRdb's table, derived via immunoSEQ multiplex PCR, lists solely in-frame clones and lacks some. The data contain about 27,000 clones, about nine tenths of them singletons. CDR3 length: 17 residues. The ends lost 0 bases at V and 6 bases at J; junction bases unmatched: 12. Germline CDR1 SQVTM, CDR2 ANQGSEA. These data belong to a study of T cells in localized non-small cell lung cancer. The TCR was taken from a woman aged 35-70 years with stage I lung adenocarcinoma. Specimen: peripheral blood, collected before any cancer treatment. The chain recombines TRBV29-1 with TRBJ1-4; 8 bases match TRBD1. The CDR3 spells CSVEDSASGGLDEKLFF. CDR3 in DNA: TGCAGCGTTGAAGACTCTGCCTCAGGGGGCTTGGATGAAAAACTGTTTTTT.